Below, 6 T cell receptor beta chains from the same sample are listed, as sequenced in a study of blood T cells in healthy people across ages. Using a J-beta primer mix together with a sample-barcoded 5' primer, a second PCR was run for roughly 7 to 11 cycles. MiXCR, run by TCRdb on the 5' RACE reads, gives a single entry per CDR3 protein. The data show roughly 1,700,000 distinct CDR3 sequences, roughly 30% seen once. The material sequenced was blood. The origin of the receptors is a woman in her 30s in good health.

This clonotype was counted a few times. The V and J genes are TRBV5-5 and TRBJ1-2, with no clear D. The CDR3 is 14 residues long. Trimming cost V 4 bases and J 5 bases, with 15 bases left between them. Germline CDR1 is SGHKS and CDR2 is YYEKEE (reference sequence). The CDR3 DNA follows: TGTGCCAGCAGCCCCTTGGCAGCTCATTATGGCTACACCTTC. Protein product: CASSPLAAHYGYTF.

The chain recombines TRBV4-3 with TRBJ1-2; possibly TRBD1 for D (5 bases). V lost 5 bases and J 3 bases, leaving 13 bases between the germline ends. CDR1 and CDR2 from the germline V gene are LGHNA and YSLEER. The CDR3 contains 14 residues. The CDR3: CASSFSPQDYGYTF. DNA for the CDR3: TGCGCCAGCAGCTTCAGCCCACAGGACTATGGCTACACCTTC.

The V gene is TRBV5-1, the J gene TRBJ1-1, with TRBD1 matching over 9 bases. This CDR3 region has 14 residues. The trim removed 3 bases at V and 5 bases at J, leaving 5 bases unmatched. Germline V lookup: CDR1 SGHRS, CDR2 YFSETQ. CDR3 in amino acids: CASSYTGGETEAFF. The CDR3 DNA is TGCGCCAGCAGCTACACAGGGGGCGAGACTGAAGCTTTCTTT.

The V gene is TRBV19, the J gene TRBJ1-6, with D uncertain. The germline V gene encodes CDR1 LNHDA and CDR2 SQIVND (reference sequence). This CDR3 comprises 15 residues. V dropped 3 bases and J dropped 7 bases, with 13 bases sitting between them. The CDR3 loop reads CASSIGKGSNSPLHF. CDR3 nucleotide sequence: TGTGCCAGTAGTATCGGAAAGGGATCGAATTCACCCCTCCACTTT.

Of note for this clonotype: This likely comes from a read error, as the CDR3 has no conserved phenylalanine or tryptophan at its end. V usage is TRBV4-3 and J usage is TRBJ1-2; D is unclear. From germline, CDR1 is LGHNA and CDR2 YSLEER. The CDR3 consists of 14 residues. V dropped 1 base and J dropped 3 bases, with 9 bases sitting between them. This CDR3 reads CASSQGAADYGYTI. The CDR3 DNA sequence: TGCGCCAGCAGCCAAGGGGCGGCAGACTATGGCTACACCATC.

The chain links TRBV7-2 to TRBJ2-2; D is possibly TRBD1 (6 bases). Looked up from germline, CDR1 is SGHTA and CDR2 is FQGNSA. Trimming removed 5 bases at V and 2 bases at J, with 15 bases between. CDR3 length equals 16 residues. CDR3 DNA: TGTGCCAGCAGCCTACAGGGACGACTCAACACCGGGGAGCTGTTTTTT. Its protein is CASSLQGRLNTGELFF. The entire variable domain, with the rest obtained from reference TRBV7-2 and TRBJ2-2, is as follows: GAGVSQSPSNKVTEKGKDVELRCDPISGHTALYWYRQSLGQGLEFLIYFQGNSAPDKSGLPSDRFSAERTGGSVSTLTIQRTQQEDSAVYLCASSLQGRLNTGELFFGEGSRLTVL.